This entry lists 27 T cell receptor beta chains sequenced from one sample in a study of blood T cell repertoires in COVID-19. TCRdb's table, derived via immunoSEQ multiplex PCR, lists solely in-frame clones and lacks some. The sample consists of 90,000 to 120,000 clones, more than 85% of them appearing once. Sequenced sample: peripheral blood. The receptor source for this set is a human donor in a cohort sampled during active COVID-19.

CDR3 bases: TGTGCCAGCACCTCAAGCGGTAGCTCCTACAATGAGCAGTTCTTC. It yields the protein CASTSSGSSYNEQFF. J is TRBJ2-1 and V is TRBV9; D might be TRBD2 (5 bases). The V end lost 6 bases, the J end lost 0 bases, and 13 bases lay between the germline ends. Germline values: CDR1 SGDLS, CDR2 YYNGEE. This CDR3 is 15 amino acids long.

This sequence joins TRBV5-1 and TRBJ2-5, with 10 bases matching TRBD2. Germline values: CDR1 SGHRS, CDR2 YFSETQ. The CDR3 consists of 15 residues. Trimming removed 4 bases from V and 4 bases from J; junction bases left unmatched: 7. In DNA, the CDR3 is TGCGCCAGCAGCCCAAGCGGGGGGGCAGGAGAGACCCAGTACTTC. It codes for CASSPSGGAGETQYF.

The chain uses TRBV6-6 and TRBJ2-7; the match to TRBD1 covers 7 bases. V was clipped by 6 bases and J by 3 bases; unmatched bases: 5. The CDR3 has 13 amino acids. Per germline, CDR1 MNHNY and CDR2 SVGAGI (reference sequence). The CDR3 is CASSMGQNYEQYF. The CDR3 coding sequence is TGTGCCAGCAGCATGGGACAGAACTACGAGCAGTACTTC.

The chain has TRBV5-1 and TRBJ2-1; 8 bases map to TRBD2. With 0 bases clipped from V and 8 bases from J, the junction kept 4 bases outside the gene matches. The CDR3 runs to 14 residues. The V gene's germline CDR1 is SGHRS and CDR2 YFSETQ. The CDR3 sequence: CASSLVVGGDEQFF. CDR3 coding DNA: TGCGCCAGCAGCTTGGTGGTCGGGGGGGATGAGCAGTTCTTC.

The CDR3 DNA sequence: TGTGCCAGCAGCCAAGGGGACAGAGGACCGCAAGAGACCCAGTACTTC. The encoded protein is CASSQGDRGPQETQYF. V and J are TRBV3-1 (or the pseudogene TRBV3-2) and TRBJ2-5, with 7 bases lining up with TRBD1. Unmatched junction bases numbered 7, after V lost 1 base and J lost 2 bases. Per germline, CDR1 LGHDT and CDR2 YNNKEL (reference sequence). The CDR3 has 16 residues.

The V gene is TRBV5-1, the J gene TRBJ2-3, with no clear D. The germline V gene encodes CDR1 SGHRS and CDR2 YFSETQ. V lost 1 base and J lost 4, with 4 bases in between. The CDR3 has 12 residues. The CDR3 DNA reads as TGCGCCAGCAGCTTGATCTCAGATACGCAGTATTTT. Protein product: CASSLISDTQYF.

The chain combines TRBV7-6 with TRBJ1-5; weak D call: TRBD1 (6 bases). The CDR3 has 14 residues. With 3 bases removed from V and 7 bases from J, the gap between germline ends came to 13 bases. The germline V gene encodes CDR1 SGHVS and CDR2 FNYEAQ. The CDR3 nucleotides are TGTGCCAGCAGCTTTGAGGCAGGGGCCCAGCCCCAGCATTTT. Protein product: CASSFEAGAQPQHF.

In its sample, this clone was seen once. The genes are TRBV5-6 and TRBJ1-5; 12 bases match TRBD1. Germline CDR1 SGHDT, CDR2 YYEEEE. V lost 3 bases to trimming and J lost 5 bases; unmatched junction nucleotides: 3. The CDR3 has 15 amino acids. The CDR3 DNA sequence: TGTGCCAGCAGCTGGGGACAGGGGGCCTATCAGCCCCAGCATTTT. Its translation: CASSWGQGAYQPQHF. The variable domain in full, completed from reference TRBV5-6 and TRBJ1-5, reads DAGVTQSPTHLIKTRGQQVTLRCSPKSGHDTVSWYQQALGQGPQFIFQYYEEEERQRGNFPDRFSGHQFPNYSSELNVNALLLGDSALYLCASSWGQGAYQPQHFGDGTRLSIL.

The chain employs TRBV6-2 or TRBV6-3 and TRBJ1-1; the D gene is possibly TRBD1 (6 bases). Germline-derived CDR1 and CDR2 are MNHEY and SVGEGT. V was pared by 5 bases and J by 0 bases, with 13 bases between. CDR3 length equals 15 residues. The CDR3 DNA sequence: TGTGCCAGCAGTCTGGGGGGGCCACTGAACACTGAAGCTTTCTTT. Translating it yields CASSLGGPLNTEAFF.

This clone has a count of ten or more. At the DNA level, this CDR3 is encoded by other sequences in the same sample as well. J is TRBJ1-1 and V is TRBV4-3; D gene ambiguous. Germline CDR1 LGHNA, CDR2 YSLEER. V lost 0 bases to trimming and J lost 3 bases, with 11 bases between them. There are 15 residues in the CDR3. The CDR3 bases are TGCGCCAGCAGCCAAGATCCTATCCGGGACACTGAAGCTTTCTTT. This encodes CASSQDPIRDTEAFF.

The gene calls are TRBV18 and TRBJ2-1; 8 bases are shared with TRBD1. The CDR3 consists of 15 residues. The J segment lost 5 bases and the V segment lost 0 bases, leaving 3 bases of the junction unmatched. CDR1 and CDR2 from the germline V gene are KGHSH and LQKENI. This CDR3 reads CASSPPRQGHNEQFF. In DNA, the CDR3 is TGTGCCAGCTCACCACCGAGACAGGGGCACAATGAGCAGTTCTTC.

The rearrangement joins TRBV7-9 to TRBJ1-2; no clear D gene. The CDR3 runs 11 residues. Germline assignment: CDR1 SEHNR and CDR2 FQNEAQ (reference sequence). V was cut by 5 bases and J by 10 bases, with 11 bases left in between. This CDR3 reads CASSPRAFYTF. The CDR3, as DNA: TGTGCCAGCAGCCCTCGAGCCTTCTACACCTTC.

The chain's CDR3 is CASSYDRAPNYEQYF. The DNA of the CDR3 is TGTGCCAGCAGTTACGACAGGGCGCCGAACTACGAGCAGTACTTC. This sequence joins TRBV6-5 and TRBJ2-7; 7 bases agree with TRBD1. With V trimmed by 2 bases and J by 3 bases, 7 bases remained unmatched. The CDR3 length is 15 residues. CDR1 is MNHEY, CDR2 SVGAGI, per germline.

The chain is built from TRBV9 and TRBJ2-1; the D is unclear. V lost 0 bases to trimming and J lost 2 bases, with 15 bases between them. The CDR3 extends over 17 amino acids. Germline V gene data show CDR1 as SGDLS and CDR2 as YYNGEE. CDR3: CASSVVAVTPTYNEQFF. The CDR3 coding sequence is TGTGCCAGCAGCGTAGTTGCGGTTACACCTACCTACAATGAGCAGTTCTTC.

This chain uses TRBV13 with TRBJ1-3; D possibly corresponds to TRBD1 (5 bases). The CDR3 has 16 amino acids. CDR1 and CDR2 from the germline V gene are PRHDT and FYEKMQ (reference sequence). V was clipped by 0 bases and J by 0 bases, with 9 bases between them. CDR3 nucleotide sequence: TGTGCCAGCAGCTTAGGTGGAGGGGACTCTGGAAACACCATATATTTT. Translation: CASSLGGGDSGNTIYF.

This rearrangement joins TRBV10-3 to TRBJ2-7; 11 bases line up with TRBD2. After removal of 10 bases from V and 1 base from J, the junction contained 9 bases not matched to a gene. CDR1 is ENHRY and CDR2 is SYGVKD in the germline V gene. The CDR3 is 15 residues long. The CDR3 here is CATLPRLAGSYEQYF. DNA of the CDR3: TGTGCCACCCTGCCCCGACTAGCGGGGTCCTACGAGCAGTACTTC.

The rearrangement joins TRBV6-6 to TRBJ1-4; 7 nucleotides agree with TRBD1. J gave up 5 bases and V 4 bases, and 7 bases lay outside the gene matches. CDR1 and CDR2 from the germline V gene are MNHNY and SVGAGI (reference sequence). The CDR3 consists of 15 residues. Written as DNA, the CDR3 is TGTGCCAGCAGTTCCGAACAGGGGACAAATGAAAAACTGTTTTTT. It specifies CASSSEQGTNEKLFF.

The chain carries TRBV30 and TRBJ1-3; D is ambiguous. The CDR3 contains 12 residues. The germline V and J ends were trimmed by 1 base and 6 bases, with 7 bases remaining between them. CDR1 GTSNPN and CDR2 SVGIG come from the germline V gene (reference sequence). The CDR3 here is CAWSASENTIYF. CDR3 nucleotide sequence: TGTGCCTGGAGTGCCAGCGAAAACACCATATATTTT.

A single count supports this clone. The V and J genes are TRBV12-3 or TRBV12-4 and TRBJ1-4; TRBD1 matches at 8 bases. The CDR3 is made up of 13 amino acids. V lost 10 bases to trimming and J lost 8 bases; unmatched junction nucleotides: 9. The chain's CDR3 is CATLQGAREKLFF. CDR3 sequence (DNA): TGTGCCACCCTCCAGGGGGCAAGGGAAAAACTGTTTTTT.

The chain is built from TRBV6-5 and TRBJ1-1; the match to TRBD1 covers 8 bases. CDR1 and CDR2 (germline): MNHEY, SVGAGI. The CDR3 spans 13 residues. V lost 8 bases, J lost 7 bases, and 9 bases stayed unmatched. This CDR3 reads CASRIQGADEAFF. DNA of the CDR3: TGTGCCAGCCGAATCCAGGGGGCGGATGAAGCTTTCTTT.

The chain employs TRBV6-1 and TRBJ2-3; no definite D call. This CDR3 comprises 15 residues. Germline assignment: CDR1 MNHNS and CDR2 SASEGT. V was trimmed by 0 bases and J by 0 bases, leaving 7 bases between them. The CDR3 DNA reads as TGTGCCAGCAGTGAAGCAGCCGAAAGCACAGATACGCAGTATTTT. Protein product: CASSEAAESTDTQYF.

The chain combines TRBV4-1 with TRBJ2-5; TRBD2 matches at 9 bases. The CDR3 covers 16 residues. Germline values: CDR1 MGHRA, CDR2 YSYEKL. Trimming cost V 4 bases and J 3 bases; bases outside gene matches: 9. CDR3 bases: TGCGCCAGCAGCCTAAGGGGATTAGCGGGGGAAGAGACCCAGTACTTC. Translating gives CASSLRGLAGEETQYF.

The chain combines TRBV9 with TRBJ1-1; 7 nucleotides line up with TRBD1. Germline trimming cut 0 bases from V and 5 bases from J; bases unmatched to any gene: 1. Germline CDR1 reads SGDLS; CDR2 reads YYNGEE. The CDR3 extends over 13 amino acids. In DNA form, the CDR3 reads TGTGCCAGCAGCGTAGACAGGGGAACTGAAGCTTTCTTT. Residues: CASSVDRGTEAFF. Full variable domain (rest looked up from reference TRBV9 and TRBJ1-1): DSGVTQTPKHLITATGQRVTLRCSPRSGDLSVYWYQQSLDQGLQFLIQYYNGEERAKGNILERFSAQQFPDLHSELNLSSLELGDSALYFCASSVDRGTEAFFGQGTRLTVV.

The chain is built from TRBV29-1 and TRBJ1-1; the D gene is possibly TRBD1 (5 bases). V was shortened by 4 bases and J by 6 bases, with 15 bases between the two germline ends. Germline CDR1 SQVTM, CDR2 ANQGSEA. CDR3 length equals 13 residues. CDR3 nucleotides: TGCAGCGTTGTTCGGAGGGGTAGCTCTGAAGCTTTCTTT. This sequence encodes CSVVRRGSSEAFF.

The CDR3, as DNA: TGTGCCAGCACCGCCGCAGGGTCCTCCTACGAGCAGTACTTC. Amino acids: CASTAAGSSYEQYF. The chain uses TRBV6-5 and TRBJ2-7, with D perhaps matching TRBD1 (5 bases). The CDR3 covers 14 residues. Germline CDR1 reads MNHEY; CDR2 reads SVGAGI. The V end lost 7 bases, the J end lost 0 bases, and 13 bases lay between the germline ends.

V and J are TRBV5-1 and TRBJ2-1; no reliable D call. The CDR3 spans 14 residues. The V and J ends lost 0 bases and 7 bases respectively, with 11 bases between them. Germline V CDR1 and CDR2: SGHRS, YFSETQ. In nucleotides, the CDR3 is TGCGCCAGCAGCTTGGGTTTGAGGAAGAATGAGCAGTTCTTC. Protein: CASSLGLRKNEQFF.

This clone came up a few times. The rearrangement links TRBV7-9 to TRBJ1-1; D possibly corresponds to TRBD1 (5 bases). Deletions cut 5 bases from V and 11 bases from J, with 15 bases between. Germline loops: CDR1 SEHNR, CDR2 FQNEAQ (reference sequence). The CDR3 contains 12 residues. The CDR3 sequence is CASSPEKGTAFF. The CDR3 DNA reads as TGTGCCAGCAGCCCAGAAAAAGGGACTGCTTTCTTT.